This TCR beta chain was identified in a study of T cell responses to AZD1222 COVID-19 vaccine. The method was immunoSEQ multiplex PCR; TCRdb's version includes in-frame clones alone and lacks a portion of them. The data show 250,000 to 300,000 clones, with approximately 94% seen just once and roughly 0.5% held by the top ten. The length of the CDR3 is 14 residues. CDR1 is SGHAT, CDR2 FQDESV, per germline (reference sequence). Trimming removed 3 bases from V and 2 bases from J; junction bases left unmatched: 3. Sequenced material: peripheral blood, taken 28 days after the second AZD1222 dose. The chain combines TRBV11-1 with TRBJ2-7; TRBD1 matches at 8 bases. The TCR was taken from an adult who received the AZD1222 COVID-19 vaccine. The CDR3: CASSLGTGPYEQYF. The CDR3 DNA reads TGTGCCAGCAGCTTGGGGACAGGACCCTACGAGCAGTACTTC.